Each of the 5 T cell receptor beta chains below was sequenced from the same sample in a study of blood T cell repertoires in COVID-19 (TCRdb year 2020). The library was prepared using the immunoSEQ multiplex PCR assay. TCRdb obtained this table from immuneACCESS and retained in-frame rearrangements with V and J assigned. These tables miss some clones; where compared with another copy, unresolved V genes account for less than half of the shortfall, and the remainder is unexplained. This sample lists about 320,000 clones; around 85% were detected once. The top ten clones comprise around 1.8% of the sample. The specimen was PBMCs or T cells enriched from blood (not recorded which). Receptors originate from a woman in her 30s who had been exposed to COVID-19.

The V call is TRBV20-1, the J call TRBJ2-5; D gene uncertain. Trimming took off 3 bases at V and 1 base at J, with 12 bases between the two ends. Germline V gene sequence: CDR1 DFQATT, CDR2 SNEGSKA (reference sequence). This CDR3 contains 14 residues. For the CDR3, the DNA is TGCAGTGCTAGTGCCTATTGGTCCCAAGAGACCCAGTACTTC. Amino acid sequence: CSASAYWSQETQYF.

This clone was observed a handful of times. The chain carries TRBV10-3 and TRBJ1-2; 9 bases are a match to TRBD1. CDR3 length equals 16 residues. After removal of 3 bases from V and 8 bases from J, the junction contained 13 bases not matched to a gene. CDR1 is ENHRY and CDR2 is SYGVKD in the germline V gene. CDR3 loop: CAISDWGGQGGGGYTF. DNA of the CDR3: TGTGCCATCAGTGACTGGGGGGGACAGGGAGGAGGCGGCTACACCTTC.

The rearrangement uses TRBV24-1 and TRBJ2-3; 10 positions match TRBD1. J gave up 3 bases and V 4 bases, and 12 bases lay outside the gene matches. This CDR3 has 18 residues. Germline CDR1 is KGHDR and CDR2 is SFDVKD. As DNA, the CDR3 is TGTGCCACCAGTGACCCTAACCTTGACAGGGGGCTGACAGATACGCAGTATTTT. As protein: CATSDPNLDRGLTDTQYF.

The chain uses TRBV6-5 and TRBJ2-1; TRBD1 matches 8 bases. This CDR3 has 13 amino acids. The ends lost 6 bases at V and 12 bases at J; junction bases unmatched: 10. The germline V gene encodes CDR1 MNHEY and CDR2 SVGAGI. CDR3 amino acids: CASRITGGIGQFF. The CDR3 DNA reads TGTGCCAGCAGGATAACAGGGGGGATAGGGCAGTTCTTC.

J is TRBJ1-4 and V is TRBV15; the D gene is possibly TRBD1 (6 bases). This CDR3 has 15 amino acids. Germline assignment: CDR1 LNHNV and CDR2 YYDKDF (reference sequence). The V end was cut by 0 bases, the J end by 4 bases, with 9 bases between. CDR3 nucleotides: TGTGCCACCAGCAGAGAGACAGGCCTTAATGAAAAACTGTTTTTT. Protein: CATSRETGLNEKLFF.